A selection of T cell receptor beta chains follows, all from one sample in a study of glioma-infiltrating T cells after dendritic cell vaccination. Sequenced by immunoSEQ multiplex PCR; TCRdb stores in-frame clones only, minus some. The table has 55,000 to 75,000 clones, about 79% seen once. The material was blood, obtained after dendritic cell vaccination. These receptors came from a human donor with glioblastoma. CDR3s include the opening cysteine and the closing phenylalanine or tryptophan. Fields, in order: V gene, clone size, J gene, D gene, CDR3 DNA, CDR3 protein. The D gene is left open where the match is weak. Clone size appears in some rows only: once, few, many, or a class for an expanded clone.

v_call: TRBV19; clone_size: once; j_call: TRBJ1-1; d_call: .; cdr3_nt: TGTGCCAGTAGGTCTCGGGCAGGGTTGAACACTGAAGCTTTCTTT; cdr3_aa: CASRSRAGLNTEAFF
v_call: TRBV10-1; clone_size: .; j_call: TRBJ2-1; d_call: TRBD2; cdr3_nt: TGCGCCAGCAGTGAGTCGGGGATAGCGGGGGGACTGAGGCAGTTCTTC; cdr3_aa: CASSESGIAGGLRQFF
v_call: TRBV13; clone_size: .; j_call: TRBJ1-1; d_call: .; cdr3_nt: TGTGCCAGCAGCTCGGGGGGAACTGAAGCTTTCTTT; cdr3_aa: CASSSGGTEAFF
v_call: TRBV19; clone_size: .; j_call: TRBJ1-6; d_call: TRBD1; cdr3_nt: TGTGCCAGTAGTATATCCCCGGACAGGCCACCCTATAATTCACCCCTCCACTTT; cdr3_aa: CASSISPDRPPYNSPLHF
v_call: TRBV15; clone_size: .; j_call: TRBJ2-3; d_call: .; cdr3_nt: TGTGCCACCAGCAGCCGAGGACAAGCTCTAAGAGCGCAGTATTTT; cdr3_aa: CATSSRGQALRAQYF
v_call: TRBV30; clone_size: .; j_call: TRBJ1-2; d_call: .; cdr3_nt: TGTGCCTCCCTGGGCCCCACAGCTAACTATGGCTACACCTTC; cdr3_aa: CASLGPTANYGYTF
v_call: TRBV27; clone_size: .; j_call: TRBJ2-1; d_call: .; cdr3_nt: TGTGCCAGCAGCCAGGGGATTGAGCAGTTCTTC; cdr3_aa: CASSQGIEQFF
v_call: TRBV5-1; clone_size: .; j_call: TRBJ2-7; d_call: TRBD1; cdr3_nt: TGCGCCAGCAGCAGGACAGGGATCTACGAGCAGTACTTC; cdr3_aa: CASSRTGIYEQYF
v_call: TRBV5-6; clone_size: .; j_call: TRBJ1-1; d_call: .; cdr3_nt: TGTGCCAGCAGCTTGGGGGGTGGCGGGGAAATCCGTGGTGAAGCTTTCTTT; cdr3_aa: CASSLGGGGEIRGEAFF
v_call: TRBV30; clone_size: .; j_call: TRBJ2-2; d_call: .; cdr3_nt: TGTGCCTGGAGACCGGGGGTGAACACCGGGGAGCTGTTTTTT; cdr3_aa: CAWRPGVNTGELFF
v_call: TRBV5-1; clone_size: .; j_call: TRBJ2-2; d_call: .; cdr3_nt: TGCGCCAGCAGCTTGTTCGCTAGTCGAACCGGGGAGCTGTTTTTT; cdr3_aa: CASSLFASRTGELFF
v_call: TRBV7-8; clone_size: .; j_call: TRBJ2-2; d_call: TRBD1; cdr3_nt: TGTGCCAGCAGCTTAGCGCTAGGGACAGGCTCCACCGGGGAGCTGTTTTTT; cdr3_aa: CASSLALGTGSTGELFF
v_call: TRBV5-6; clone_size: .; j_call: TRBJ2-7; d_call: TRBD1; cdr3_nt: TGTGCCAGCAGCAGGGACAGGAGCGACTACGAGCAGTACTTC; cdr3_aa: CASSRDRSDYEQYF
v_call: TRBV13; clone_size: once; j_call: TRBJ2-7; d_call: TRBD2; cdr3_nt: TGTGCCAGCAGCTTATCCCCGGTGGAGCGGGGGGAGAATTACGAGCAGTACTTC; cdr3_aa: CASSLSPVERGENYEQYF
v_call: TRBV2; clone_size: few; j_call: TRBJ2-3; d_call: .; cdr3_nt: TGTGCCAGCAGTGGGGAGACTGCAGATACGCAGTATTTT; cdr3_aa: CASSGETADTQYF
v_call: TRBV7-9; clone_size: .; j_call: TRBJ2-4; d_call: TRBD1; cdr3_nt: TGTGCCAGCAGCACGCTGGGACAGGGGTTGGGGAGGTACTTC; cdr3_aa: CASSTLGQGLGRYF
v_call: TRBV10-3; clone_size: .; j_call: TRBJ1-2; d_call: .; cdr3_nt: TGTGCCATCAGTGAGTGGGGCGGCTACACCTTC; cdr3_aa: CAISEWGGYTF
v_call: TRBV11-2; clone_size: .; j_call: TRBJ1-2; d_call: TRBD1; cdr3_nt: TGTGCCAGCAGCTTACGGACAGGGGGGAACTATGGCTACACCTTC; cdr3_aa: CASSLRTGGNYGYTF
v_call: TRBV7-2; clone_size: .; j_call: TRBJ2-5; d_call: .; cdr3_nt: TGTGCCAGCAGCTCCCGGGGGAGTTGGGAGACCCAGTACTTC; cdr3_aa: CASSSRGSWETQYF
v_call: TRBV7-6; clone_size: .; j_call: TRBJ2-1; d_call: TRBD1; cdr3_nt: TGTGCCAGCAGCTTAGGACAGGGCTACAATGAGCAGTTCTTC; cdr3_aa: CASSLGQGYNEQFF
v_call: TRBV19; clone_size: once; j_call: TRBJ2-2; d_call: .; cdr3_nt: TGTGCCAGTAGTATAGATATACAGAACACCGGGGAGCTGTTTTTT; cdr3_aa: CASSIDIQNTGELFF
v_call: TRBV4-2; clone_size: .; j_call: TRBJ1-1; d_call: TRBD1; cdr3_nt: TGTGCCAGCAGCCAGACAGGGGACGGAGAGACTGAAGCTTTCTTT; cdr3_aa: CASSQTGDGETEAFF
v_call: TRBV16; clone_size: .; j_call: TRBJ1-1; d_call: .; cdr3_nt: TGTGCCAGCAGCCGGGGGAGGGGGAACACTGAAGCTTTCTTT; cdr3_aa: CASSRGRGNTEAFF
v_call: TRBV4-3; clone_size: .; j_call: TRBJ2-7; d_call: .; cdr3_nt: TGCGCCAGCAGCCAAGCTCACCAGGGCCCCTACGAGCAGTACTTC; cdr3_aa: CASSQAHQGPYEQYF
v_call: TRBV6-1; clone_size: .; j_call: TRBJ2-3; d_call: .; cdr3_nt: TGTGCCAGCAGTCTAGGAGAGGCTAGCACAGATACGCAGTATTTT; cdr3_aa: CASSLGEASTDTQYF
v_call: TRBV7-6; clone_size: .; j_call: TRBJ1-1; d_call: .; cdr3_nt: TGTGCCAGCAGCTTTCCGGGAAACACTGAAGCTTTCTTT; cdr3_aa: CASSFPGNTEAFF
v_call: TRBV5-4; clone_size: .; j_call: TRBJ2-2; d_call: .; cdr3_nt: TGTGCCAGCAGCTTGGCCGCGCCGAACACCGGGGAGCTGTTTTTT; cdr3_aa: CASSLAAPNTGELFF
v_call: TRBV5-1; clone_size: .; j_call: TRBJ2-1; d_call: .; cdr3_nt: TGCGCCAGCAGCTTGTATAACATGATGCCCTACAATGAGCAGTTCTTC; cdr3_aa: CASSLYNMMPYNEQFF
v_call: TRBV30; clone_size: .; j_call: TRBJ1-3; d_call: .; cdr3_nt: TGTGCCTGGAGTGCCCCCACAGGGCCTCCTGGAAACACCATATATTTT; cdr3_aa: CAWSAPTGPPGNTIYF
v_call: TRBV7-9; clone_size: .; j_call: TRBJ2-5; d_call: .; cdr3_nt: TGTGCCAGCAGCGCAGTTCGCCTGAAAGAGACCCAGTACTTC; cdr3_aa: CASSAVRLKETQYF
v_call: TRBV18; clone_size: .; j_call: TRBJ2-7; d_call: .; cdr3_nt: TGTGCCAGCCGGGGGAGGCAGGCCTACGAGCAGTACTTC; cdr3_aa: CASRGRQAYEQYF
v_call: TRBV19; clone_size: .; j_call: TRBJ1-1; d_call: .; cdr3_nt: TGTGCCAGTCGATGGGAGATATCGGGAGGCGATGGAGCTTTCTTT; cdr3_aa: CASRWEISGGDGAFF
v_call: TRBV10-3; clone_size: few; j_call: TRBJ1-6; d_call: .; cdr3_nt: TGTGCCATCAGTGAGTCGGTTGATCTTAACAGACCCCTCCACTTT; cdr3_aa: CAISESVDLNRPLHF
v_call: TRBV6-5; clone_size: .; j_call: TRBJ1-1; d_call: TRBD1; cdr3_nt: TGTGCCAGCAGTTACTCGGGACAGTTGGATCTTGAAGCTTTCTTT; cdr3_aa: CASSYSGQLDLEAFF
v_call: TRBV10-3; clone_size: .; j_call: TRBJ2-2; d_call: TRBD1; cdr3_nt: TGTGCCATCAGCTGGGACAGCACGAACACCGGGGAGCTGTTTTTT; cdr3_aa: CAISWDSTNTGELFF
v_call: TRBV15; clone_size: .; j_call: TRBJ1-2; d_call: .; cdr3_nt: TGTGCCACCAGCAGGGCAGGGGATACGGTTGGCTACACCTTC; cdr3_aa: CATSRAGDTVGYTF
v_call: TRBV7-8; clone_size: once; j_call: TRBJ2-2; d_call: TRBD1; cdr3_nt: TGTGCCAGCAGCTTAGTAACAGGACAGGGGGCTCGAGGAGCTACCGGGGAGCTGTTTTTT; cdr3_aa: CASSLVTGQGARGATGELFF
v_call: TRBV5-1; clone_size: .; j_call: TRBJ1-1; d_call: .; cdr3_nt: TGCGCCAGCAGGAGGGCAGCCTTAGAGACTGAAGCTTTCTTT; cdr3_aa: CASRRAALETEAFF
v_call: TRBV19; clone_size: .; j_call: TRBJ1-2; d_call: .; cdr3_nt: TGTGCCAGTAGTAAATTCCAGGGTTATCGTGGCTACACCTTC; cdr3_aa: CASSKFQGYRGYTF